The TCR beta chain described here comes from a study of response to subunit inactivated influenza vaccine. MiXCR, run by TCRdb on the RT-PCR reads, gives a single entry per CDR3 protein. The repertoire holds roughly 700,000 distinct CDR3 sequences, approximately 15% seen once, with around 7.3% in the top ten. This CDR3 has 15 residues. Germline V CDR1 and CDR2: DFQATT, SNEGSKA (reference sequence). The V segment lost 4 bases and the J segment 6 bases; nucleotides outside the gene matches: 6. General study results and limits: T cells newly recruited by each seasonal influenza vaccination are few, the authors suggested.

This clonotype was found a few times. The antigen is undetermined. Sequenced material: PBMCs from blood, taken roughly 2 weeks before vaccination. This chain uses TRBV20-1 with TRBJ2-2, with 12 bases aligning to TRBD2. The origin of this receptor is a man aged 50-60 years who received an inactivated influenza vaccine. CDR3 residues: CSANRLAGASGELFF. The CDR3 bases are TGCAGTGCTAATCGACTAGCGGGAGCCTCCGGGGAGCTGTTTTTT.